This T cell receptor beta chain was captured by sequencing in a study of T cell repertoires in cytomegalovirus infection. Study details: In public TCR beta signatures, there were indications of both CMV infection and matching HLA type. Study-wide points: The ex vivo response was dominated by HLA-C-restricted CMV-specific TCR beta clonotypes.

TCRdb re-called the reads through MiXCR, storing one row per CDR3 protein. The repertoire holds 300,000 or so distinct CDR3 sequences, 20% to 30% seen once, with roughly 14% in the top ten. To note about this clonotype: Its antigen is currently unknown.

The CDR3 is 13 amino acids. V was cut by 5 bases and J by 5 bases, with 12 bases left in between. In germline, CDR1 is MNHNS, CDR2 SASEGT. This clonotype was sampled from a human donor in good health (CMV status not recorded). Some clones in this sample may be carry-over from other donors' samples. The chain combines TRBV6-1 with TRBJ1-1; D remains unclear. The starting material was cultured PBMCs, obtained from culture after CMV antigen stimulation. CDR3: CASSRDRVTEAFF. CDR3 bases: TGTGCCAGCAGTAGAGACCGGGTAACTGAAGCTTTCTTT.